The 5 T cell receptor beta chains in this list originate from one sample, sequenced in a study of T cell responses to AZD1222 COVID-19 vaccine. Libraries were prepared by immunoSEQ multiplex PCR; TCRdb keeps only in-frame clonotypes and omits some of them. There are more than 95,000 clones in the sample; about 90% occur only once, and around 1.6% lies in the top ten. Sample: peripheral blood, taken 28 days after the second AZD1222 dose. These receptors came from an adult who received the AZD1222 COVID-19 vaccine.

J is TRBJ1-1 and V is TRBV28, with D tentatively TRBD1 (5 bases). Trimming took off 0 bases at V and 9 bases at J, with 17 bases between the two ends. CDR1 MDHEN and CDR2 SYDVKM come from the germline V gene. This CDR3 has 15 residues. CDR3 residues: CASSLWGVEGMKAFF. The DNA of the CDR3 is TGTGCCAGCAGTTTATGGGGGGTAGAGGGGATGAAAGCTTTCTTT.

This clone was picked up one time. The chain employs TRBV9 and TRBJ2-1; tentatively, D is TRBD2 (5 bases). Germline V lookup: CDR1 SGDLS, CDR2 YYNGEE. Trimming removed 3 bases at V and 4 bases at J, with 14 bases between. This CDR3 spans 15 amino acids. The CDR3 loop is CASSADLADYNEQFF. As DNA, the CDR3 is TGTGCCAGCAGCGCCGACCTAGCAGATTACAATGAGCAGTTCTTC.

J is TRBJ2-3 and V is TRBV7-3; D unclear. CDR1 and CDR2 (germline): SGHTA, FQGTGA. The V gene lost 1 base and the J gene lost 0 bases, with 5 bases spanning the gap. The CDR3 loop spans 14 amino acids. CDR3 residues: CASSLIGSTDTQYF. The CDR3 nucleotides read TGTGCCAGCAGCTTAATCGGGAGCACAGATACGCAGTATTTT.

The table lists this clone with a count of one. V is TRBV28 and J is TRBJ2-1, with 7 bases aligning to TRBD2. Germline V gives CDR1 MDHEN, CDR2 SYDVKM. The junction had 11 bases not matched to a gene; V was cut back by 5 bases and J by 7 bases. The CDR3 sequence is 15 residues long. CDR3 DNA: TGTGCCAGCAGTGGGCGTCGCGGGAGACTTAATGAGCAGTTCTTC. Translated: CASSGRRGRLNEQFF.

This clone was picked up many times. The genes are TRBV27 and TRBJ2-2; D unclear. V was trimmed by 6 bases and J by 3 bases, leaving 14 bases between them. This CDR3 comprises 15 residues. Germline values: CDR1 MNHEY, CDR2 SMNVEV (reference sequence). The CDR3 sequence: CASRTRSRHTGELFF. The CDR3 region has the DNA TGTGCCAGCAGGACGAGAAGTAGGCACACCGGGGAGCTGTTTTTT.